This entry is about one T cell receptor (beta chain). Its antigen is undetermined. The source of the sample is a study of shared clonotypes between healthy human individuals. General study results and limits: A handful of donors showed sharing of roughly 5% of naive CD4 clonotypes. Genetic and exposure-history diversity was limited by the few donors.

The germline gives CDR1 MNHNS, CDR2 SASEGT. CDR3 length: 14 amino acids. The V gene lost 1 base and the J gene lost 0 bases, with 6 bases spanning the gap. Profiled with immunoSEQ multiplex PCR; TCRdb holds only in-frame clones, not every one. The sample carries approximately 2.4 million clones, more than 90% recorded once. The sequence was obtained from a young man in good health. This sequence joins TRBV6-1 and TRBJ1-1; D gene uncertain. The sample was naive CD4+ T cells sorted from blood. Documented subset: CD45RA+ positively selected. The CDR3 spells CASSEGFVNTEAFF. The CDR3 region has the DNA TGTGCCAGCAGTGAAGGGTTTGTGAACACTGAAGCTTTCTTT.